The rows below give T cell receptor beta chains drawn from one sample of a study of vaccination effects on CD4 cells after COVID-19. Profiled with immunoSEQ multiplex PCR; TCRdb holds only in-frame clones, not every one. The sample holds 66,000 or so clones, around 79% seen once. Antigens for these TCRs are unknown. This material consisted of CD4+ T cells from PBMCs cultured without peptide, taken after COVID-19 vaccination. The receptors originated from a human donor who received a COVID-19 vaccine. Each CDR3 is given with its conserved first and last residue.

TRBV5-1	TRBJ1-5	CASSLTGPSNQPQHF
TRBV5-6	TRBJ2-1	CASSLYERGEQFF
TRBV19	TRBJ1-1	CASSIDPDRSEAFF
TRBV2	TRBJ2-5	CASSDRTRRETQYF
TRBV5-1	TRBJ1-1	CASSRETNTEAFF
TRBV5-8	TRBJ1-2	CASSLGQGRYGYTF
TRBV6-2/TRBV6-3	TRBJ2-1	CASSYNRGGEQFF
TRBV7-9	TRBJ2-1	CASSLLEYEQFF
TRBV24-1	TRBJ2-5	CATSLSGETWGETQYF
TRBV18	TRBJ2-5	CASSPTGTGGNQMAQYF
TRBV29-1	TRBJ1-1	CSVRPSNTEAFF
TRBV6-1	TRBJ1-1	CASSQQIYTEAFF
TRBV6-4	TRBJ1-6	CASRRWDTDSPLHF
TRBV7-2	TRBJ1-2	CASSLFVADSAYGYTF
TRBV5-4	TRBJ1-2	CASSPDRDLSRGYTF
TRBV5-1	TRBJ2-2	CASSFGTGTTGELFF
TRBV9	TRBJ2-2	CASSVDLRGTGELFF
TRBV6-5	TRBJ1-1	CASSPGPQNTEAFF
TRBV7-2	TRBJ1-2	CASNTGTGGNYGYTF
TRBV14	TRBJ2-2	CASSVQGNTGELFF